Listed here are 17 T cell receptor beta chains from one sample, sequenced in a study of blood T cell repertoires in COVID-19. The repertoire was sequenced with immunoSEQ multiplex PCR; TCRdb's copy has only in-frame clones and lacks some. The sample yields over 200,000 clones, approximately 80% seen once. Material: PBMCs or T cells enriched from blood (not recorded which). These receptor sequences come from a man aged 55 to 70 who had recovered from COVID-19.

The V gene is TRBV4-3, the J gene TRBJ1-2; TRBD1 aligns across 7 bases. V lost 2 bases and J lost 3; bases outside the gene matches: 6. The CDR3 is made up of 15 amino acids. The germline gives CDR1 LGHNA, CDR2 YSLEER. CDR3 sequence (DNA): TGCGCCAGCAGCCAACTCCGGACAGGAGACTATGGCTACACCTTC. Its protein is CASSQLRTGDYGYTF.

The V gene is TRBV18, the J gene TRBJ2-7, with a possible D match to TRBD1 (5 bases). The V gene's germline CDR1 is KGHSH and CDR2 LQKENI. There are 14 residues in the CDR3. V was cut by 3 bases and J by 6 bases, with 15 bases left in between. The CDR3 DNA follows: TGTGCCAGCTCACCCTCCGGGTCAGGGCTCGAGCAGTACTTC. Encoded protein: CASSPSGSGLEQYF.

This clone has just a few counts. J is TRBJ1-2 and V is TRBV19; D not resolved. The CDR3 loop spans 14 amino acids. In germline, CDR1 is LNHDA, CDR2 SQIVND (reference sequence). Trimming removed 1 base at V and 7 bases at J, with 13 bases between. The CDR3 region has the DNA TGTGCCAGTAGTATAGGGCGGCGGAGTCCTGGCTACACCTTC. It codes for CASSIGRRSPGYTF.

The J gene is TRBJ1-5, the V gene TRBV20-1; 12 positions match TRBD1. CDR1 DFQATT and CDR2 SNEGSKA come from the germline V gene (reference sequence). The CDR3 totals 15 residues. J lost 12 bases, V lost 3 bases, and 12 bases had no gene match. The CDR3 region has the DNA TGCAGTGCTAGTGTCGCCGGGACAGGGGGCTCGTTCCAGCATTTT. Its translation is CSASVAGTGGSFQHF.

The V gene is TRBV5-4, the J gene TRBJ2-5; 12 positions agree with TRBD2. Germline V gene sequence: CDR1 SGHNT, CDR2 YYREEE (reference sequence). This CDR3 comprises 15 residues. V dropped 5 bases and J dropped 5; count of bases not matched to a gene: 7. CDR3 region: CASSSGLAGKETQYF. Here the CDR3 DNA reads TGTGCCAGCAGTTCCGGACTAGCGGGGAAGGAGACCCAGTACTTC.

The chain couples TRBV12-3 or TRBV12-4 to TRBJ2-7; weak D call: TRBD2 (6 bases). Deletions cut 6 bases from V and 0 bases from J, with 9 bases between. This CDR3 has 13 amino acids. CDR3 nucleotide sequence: TGTGCCAGCAGGCGGGGCGCCTCCTACGAGCAGTACTTC. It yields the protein CASRRGASYEQYF.

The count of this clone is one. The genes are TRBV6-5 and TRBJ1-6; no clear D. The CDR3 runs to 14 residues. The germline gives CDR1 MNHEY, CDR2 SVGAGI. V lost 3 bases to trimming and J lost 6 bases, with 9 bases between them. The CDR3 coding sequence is TGTGCCAGCAGTTATTCTGGGAGTAATTCACCCCTCCACTTT. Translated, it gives CASSYSGSNSPLHF.

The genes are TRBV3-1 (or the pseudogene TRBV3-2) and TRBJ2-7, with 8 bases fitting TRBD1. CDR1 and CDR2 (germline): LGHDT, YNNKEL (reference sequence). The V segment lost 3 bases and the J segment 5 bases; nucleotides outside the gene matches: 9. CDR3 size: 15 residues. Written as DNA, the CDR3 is TGTGCCAGCAGCCATTTGGGCCAGGGGGCCCACGAGCAGTACTTC. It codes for CASSHLGQGAHEQYF.

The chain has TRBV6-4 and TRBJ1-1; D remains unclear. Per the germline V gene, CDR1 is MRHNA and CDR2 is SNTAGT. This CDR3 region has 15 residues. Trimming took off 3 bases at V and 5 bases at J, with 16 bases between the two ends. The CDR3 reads CASSEKAGSGTEAFF. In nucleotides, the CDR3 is TGTGCCAGCAGTGAAAAGGCAGGCTCAGGAACTGAAGCTTTCTTT.

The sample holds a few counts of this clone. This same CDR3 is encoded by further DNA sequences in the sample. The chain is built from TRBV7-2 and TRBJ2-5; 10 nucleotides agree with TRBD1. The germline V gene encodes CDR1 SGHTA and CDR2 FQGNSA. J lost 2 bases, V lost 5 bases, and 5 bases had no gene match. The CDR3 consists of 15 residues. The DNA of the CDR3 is TGTGCCAGCAGCCCAGACAGGGGGCTGCAAGAGACCCAGTACTTC. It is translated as CASSPDRGLQETQYF.

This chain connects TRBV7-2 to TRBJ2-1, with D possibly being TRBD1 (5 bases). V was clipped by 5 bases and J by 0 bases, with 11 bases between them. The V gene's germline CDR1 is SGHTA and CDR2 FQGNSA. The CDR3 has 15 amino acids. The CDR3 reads CASSQGRSSYNEQFF. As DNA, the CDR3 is TGTGCCAGCAGCCAGGGAAGGAGCTCCTACAATGAGCAGTTCTTC.

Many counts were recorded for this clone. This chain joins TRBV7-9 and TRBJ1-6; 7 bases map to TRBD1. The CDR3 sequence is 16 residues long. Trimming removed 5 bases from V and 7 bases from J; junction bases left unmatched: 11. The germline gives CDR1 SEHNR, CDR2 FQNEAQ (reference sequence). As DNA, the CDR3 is TGTGCCAGCAGCCCCTTATTCGGGACAGTAAATTCACCCCTCCACTTT. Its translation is CASSPLFGTVNSPLHF.

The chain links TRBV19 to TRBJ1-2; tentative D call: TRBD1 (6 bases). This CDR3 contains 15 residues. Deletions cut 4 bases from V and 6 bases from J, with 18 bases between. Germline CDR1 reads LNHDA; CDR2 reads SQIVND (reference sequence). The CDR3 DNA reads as TGTGCCAGTAGTACCGACGCAACTTACAGGGATGGCTACACCTTC. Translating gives CASSTDATYRDGYTF.

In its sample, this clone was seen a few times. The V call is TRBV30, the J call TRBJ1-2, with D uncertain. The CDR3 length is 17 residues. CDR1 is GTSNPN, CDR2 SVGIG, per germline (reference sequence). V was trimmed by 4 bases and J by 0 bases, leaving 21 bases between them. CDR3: CAWIVEKRPYTNYGYTF. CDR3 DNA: TGTGCCTGGATAGTGGAGAAAAGGCCTTACACTAACTATGGCTACACCTTC.

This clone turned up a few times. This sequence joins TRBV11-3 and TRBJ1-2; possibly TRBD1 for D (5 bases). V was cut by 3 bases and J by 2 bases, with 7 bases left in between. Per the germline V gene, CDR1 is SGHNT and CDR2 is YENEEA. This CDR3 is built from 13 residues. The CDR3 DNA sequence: TGTGCCAGCAGCTTGGCAGGGAACTATGGCTACACCTTC. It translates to CASSLAGNYGYTF.

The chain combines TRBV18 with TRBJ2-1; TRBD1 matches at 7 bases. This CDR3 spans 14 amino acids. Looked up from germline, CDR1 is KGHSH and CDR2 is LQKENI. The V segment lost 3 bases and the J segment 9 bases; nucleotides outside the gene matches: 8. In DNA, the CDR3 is TGTGCCAGCTCACCCGAGACAGGGCCGGGTGAGCAGTTCTTC. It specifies CASSPETGPGEQFF.

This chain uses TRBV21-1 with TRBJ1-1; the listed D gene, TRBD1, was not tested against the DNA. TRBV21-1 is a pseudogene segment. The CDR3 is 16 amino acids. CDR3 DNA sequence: TGTGCCAGCAGCAAAGCGGGCCGGCAGACGGCCACTGAAGCTTTCTTT. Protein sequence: CASSKAGRQTATEAFF.